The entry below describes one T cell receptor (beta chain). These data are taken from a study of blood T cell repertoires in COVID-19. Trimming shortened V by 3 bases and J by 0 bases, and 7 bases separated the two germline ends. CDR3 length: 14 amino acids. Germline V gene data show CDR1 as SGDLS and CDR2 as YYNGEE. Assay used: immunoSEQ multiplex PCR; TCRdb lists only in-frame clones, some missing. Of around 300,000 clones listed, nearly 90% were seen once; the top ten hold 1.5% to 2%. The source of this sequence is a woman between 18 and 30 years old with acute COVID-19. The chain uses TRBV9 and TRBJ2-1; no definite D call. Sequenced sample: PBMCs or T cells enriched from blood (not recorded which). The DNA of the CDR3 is TGTGCCAGCAGCGATAGTGTCTCCTACAATGAGCAGTTCTTC. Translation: CASSDSVSYNEQFF.